This T cell receptor beta chain was captured in a study of Ad26.COV2.S vaccination and SARS-CoV-2 variants. Study at large: Among those in the COV1001 Ad26.COV2.S trial arm was the donor. Overall study findings and caveats: Among vaccine recipients, spike-specific TCR breadth exceeded that of placebo recipients.

The treatment was: roughly 20 received Ad26.COV2.S at low or high dose, single or two shots; 5 received placebo; per-sample allocation not given. Day 63 after the first injection of vaccine or placebo was the sampling time. Expression of Wuhan-strain SARS-CoV-2 spike came from the Ad26 vector that formed the vaccine. TCRdb's copy holds only in-frame clones and misses some; the assay was immunoSEQ multiplex PCR. The sample records a few hundred thousand clones, around nine tenths being singletons. A remark on this clone: The antigen is unknown.

The sequences come from peripheral blood, collected in a trial of Ad26.COV2.S vaccine versus placebo. The source of this sequence is a person between 18 and 60 years old who received the Ad26.COV2.S COVID-19 vaccine or a placebo.

CDR3 protein: CASSYWGGSGNTIYF. The CDR3 DNA reads as TGTGCCAGCAGTTATTGGGGAGGCTCTGGAAACACCATATATTTT. The rearrangement links TRBV6-5 to TRBJ1-3, with D uncertain. The CDR3 extends over 15 amino acids. The germline gives CDR1 MNHEY, CDR2 SVGAGI. The V end lost 3 bases, the J end lost 0 bases, and 9 bases lay between the germline ends.